The 6 T cell receptor beta chains in this list originate from one sample, sequenced in a study of blood T cell repertoires in COVID-19. Only in-frame clones appear in the TCRdb table, and some are missing; sequencing was by immunoSEQ multiplex PCR. The table includes 290,000 or so clones, 80% to 95% detected once. The sequencing input was peripheral blood. The receptors were gathered from a woman between 25 and 40 years old with COVID-19, enrolled during active disease.

V is TRBV19 and J is TRBJ1-1; possible D gene TRBD1, 6 bases. V lost 1 base and J 1 base, leaving 13 bases between the germline ends. This CDR3 has 16 residues. Germline V CDR1 and CDR2: LNHDA, SQIVND (reference sequence). The CDR3 loop is CASSIGGGLPNTEAFF. In DNA form, the CDR3 reads TGTGCCAGTAGTATAGGGGGGGGCCTACCGAACACTGAAGCTTTCTTT.

The chain couples TRBV7-9 to TRBJ2-3, with 7 bases matching TRBD2. The V segment lost 0 bases and the J segment 2 bases; nucleotides outside the gene matches: 5. CDR1 is SEHNR and CDR2 is FQNEAQ in the germline V gene (reference sequence). The CDR3 has 16 amino acids. For the CDR3, the DNA is TGTGCCAGCAGCTTAGCGCTAAGCGGGAACACAGATACGCAGTATTTT. It codes for CASSLALSGNTDTQYF.

This chain joins TRBV10-3 and TRBJ1-1; no firm D call. This CDR3 region has 13 residues. The V and J ends lost 11 bases and 5 bases respectively, with 18 bases between them. Per germline, CDR1 ENHRY and CDR2 SYGVKD. CDR3 coding DNA: TGTGCCTCCCGTTTGGAGGTTAATACTGAAGCTTTCTTT. Its protein is CASRLEVNTEAFF.

This clone was detected only once. The rearrangement joins TRBV28 to TRBJ2-5, with 9 bases matching TRBD2. The V gene end was trimmed by 1 base and the J gene end by 2 bases; junction bases not matched to a gene: 8. From germline, CDR1 is MDHEN and CDR2 SYDVKM. The CDR3 consists of 17 residues. The CDR3 coding sequence is TGTGCCAGCAGTTTATCTTCTAGCGGGACCCTACAAGAGACCCAGTACTTC. The encoded protein is CASSLSSSGTLQETQYF.

CDR3 nucleotide sequence: TGTGCCAGCAGCCGGGAGGGGGGTCCTCATCAGCCCCAGCATTTT. Protein sequence: CASSREGGPHQPQHF. V usage is TRBV27 and J usage is TRBJ1-5; maybe TRBD1 (6 bases). The CDR3 extends over 15 amino acids. The germline gives CDR1 MNHEY, CDR2 SMNVEV (reference sequence). The ends were cut back, 6 bases at V and 5 bases at J, with 17 bases in the middle.

V is TRBV5-1 and J is TRBJ2-1; 10 nucleotides line up with TRBD1. V lost 4 bases to trimming and J lost 10 bases; unmatched junction nucleotides: 14. This CDR3 is 16 amino acids long. The germline V gene encodes CDR1 SGHRS and CDR2 YFSETQ. CDR3 sequence (DNA): TGCGCCAGCAGCCTGACAGGGGGCAAGGGTGCCAGGGAGCAGTTCTTC. Protein product: CASSLTGGKGAREQFF.